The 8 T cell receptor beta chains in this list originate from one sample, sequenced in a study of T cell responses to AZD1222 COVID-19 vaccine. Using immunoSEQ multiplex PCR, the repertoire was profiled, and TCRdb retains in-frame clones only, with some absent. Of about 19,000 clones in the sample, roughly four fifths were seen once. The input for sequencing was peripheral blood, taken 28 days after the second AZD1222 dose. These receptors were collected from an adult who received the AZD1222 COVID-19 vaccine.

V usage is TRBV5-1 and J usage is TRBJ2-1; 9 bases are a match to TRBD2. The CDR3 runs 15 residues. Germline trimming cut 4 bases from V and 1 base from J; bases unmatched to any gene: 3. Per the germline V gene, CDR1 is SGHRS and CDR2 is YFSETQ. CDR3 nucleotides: TGCGCCAGCAGCACGACTAGCGGTTCCTACAATGAGCAGTTCTTC. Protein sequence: CASSTTSGSYNEQFF.

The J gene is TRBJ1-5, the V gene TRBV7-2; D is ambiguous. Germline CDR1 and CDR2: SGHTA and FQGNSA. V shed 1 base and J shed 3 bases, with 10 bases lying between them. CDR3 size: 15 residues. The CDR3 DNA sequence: TGTGCCAGCAGCTTAGTTGGTAGTTTCAATCAGCCCCAGCATTTT. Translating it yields CASSLVGSFNQPQHF.

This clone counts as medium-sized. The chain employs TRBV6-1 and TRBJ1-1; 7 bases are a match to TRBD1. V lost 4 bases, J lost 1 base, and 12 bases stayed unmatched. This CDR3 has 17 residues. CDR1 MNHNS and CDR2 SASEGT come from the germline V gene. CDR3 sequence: CASSARDSGSKNTEAFF. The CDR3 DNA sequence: TGTGCCAGCAGTGCCCGGGACAGTGGTTCTAAGAACACTGAAGCTTTCTTT.

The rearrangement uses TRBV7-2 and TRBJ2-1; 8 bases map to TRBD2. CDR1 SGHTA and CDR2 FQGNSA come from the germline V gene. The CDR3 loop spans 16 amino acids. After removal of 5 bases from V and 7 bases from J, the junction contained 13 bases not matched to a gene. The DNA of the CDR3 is TGTGCCAGCAGCCTACGTTCCAGCGGGAGACGGAATGAGCAGTTCTTC. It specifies CASSLRSSGRRNEQFF. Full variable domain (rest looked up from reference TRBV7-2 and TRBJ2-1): GAGVSQSPSNKVTEKGKDVELRCDPISGHTALYWYRQSLGQGLEFLIYFQGNSAPDKSGLPSDRFSAERTGGSVSTLTIQRTQQEDSAVYLCASSLRSSGRRNEQFFGPGTRLTVL.

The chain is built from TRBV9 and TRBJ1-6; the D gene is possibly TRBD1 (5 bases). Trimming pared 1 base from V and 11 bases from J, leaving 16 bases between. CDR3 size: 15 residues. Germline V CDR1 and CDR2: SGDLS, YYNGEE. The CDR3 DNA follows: TGTGCCAGCAGCGTAATACCGTTAGAGGGGACACCCCTCCACTTT. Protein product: CASSVIPLEGTPLHF.

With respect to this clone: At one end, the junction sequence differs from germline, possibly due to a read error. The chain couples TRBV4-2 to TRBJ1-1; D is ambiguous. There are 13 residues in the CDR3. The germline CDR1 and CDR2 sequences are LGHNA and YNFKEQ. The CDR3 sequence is CASSQGAGRILIF. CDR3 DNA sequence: TGTGCCAGCAGCCAAGGGGCGGGAAGGATTCTGATCTTT.

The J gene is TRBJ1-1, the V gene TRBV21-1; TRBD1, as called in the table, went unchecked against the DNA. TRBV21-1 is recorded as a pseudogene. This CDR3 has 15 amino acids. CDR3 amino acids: CASSINRGGWTEAFF. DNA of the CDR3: TGTGCCAGCAGTATTAACAGGGGGGGATGGACTGAAGCTTTCTTT.

CDR3 residues: CASSLPGPFNYGYTF. Written as DNA, the CDR3 is TGTGCCAGCAGCTTACCGGGACCCTTCAACTATGGCTACACCTTC. The V and J genes are TRBV13 and TRBJ1-2; D possibly corresponds to TRBD1 (5 bases). The CDR3 has 15 residues. Germline assignment: CDR1 PRHDT and CDR2 FYEKMQ (reference sequence). V lost 2 bases and J lost 2, with 12 bases in between.